Included here is one T cell receptor (beta chain) sequence, with context. Its antigen remains unknown. PCR was performed using 60 Vbeta and 13 Jbeta primers. In the study's own analysis: Later, an analysis found 75 million to 90 million unique TCR beta chains, and 9.5 million to 12 million of these were shared. Measured with immunoSEQ multiplex PCR; TCRdb has only the in-frame clones, and not every one. V, J and clone size were drawn from that table, and D and trimming were deduced from the DNA. Among over 100,000 clones, approximately 72% were seen once, and the ten largest hold less than 2%. Looked up from germline, CDR1 is ENHRY and CDR2 is SYGVKD. The CDR3 sequence is 15 residues long. The J segment lost 2 bases and the V segment lost 6 bases, leaving 5 bases of the junction unmatched. This sample is drawn from a study of cytomegalovirus exposure and HLA in healthy donors. Study overall: Earlier findings included roughly 120 million unique TCR beta sequences obtained from 150 million to 200 million T cells.

Study-wide points: Researchers counted around 170 TCR beta chains as cytomegalovirus-associated. In a later analysis, specific HLA alleles were associated with over 15,000 TCR beta sequences at a 0.05 false discovery rate.

This receptor was identified in a man in his late teens or twenties in good health and CMV-seronegative. Input material: PBMCs. The J gene is TRBJ1-3, the V gene TRBV10-3; TRBD1 matches at 9 bases. The CDR3 is CAISLDRGTGNTIYF. CDR3 nucleotide sequence: TGTGCCATCAGCCTGGACAGGGGAACTGGAAACACCATATATTTT.